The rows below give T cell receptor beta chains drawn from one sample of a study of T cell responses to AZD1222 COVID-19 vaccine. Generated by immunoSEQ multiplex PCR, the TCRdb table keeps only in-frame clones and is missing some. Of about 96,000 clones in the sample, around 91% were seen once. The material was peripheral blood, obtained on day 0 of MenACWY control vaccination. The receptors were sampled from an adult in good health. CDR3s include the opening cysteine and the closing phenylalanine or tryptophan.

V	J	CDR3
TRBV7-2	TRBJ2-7	CASSPGFRSHEQYF
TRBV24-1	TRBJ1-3	CATSEAGEAGNTIYF
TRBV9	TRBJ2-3	CASSVSGHLTDTQYF
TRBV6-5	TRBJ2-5	CASRTMDPETQYF
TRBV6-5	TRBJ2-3	CASRAGVADTQYF
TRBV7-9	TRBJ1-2	CASSMGQWNYGHTF
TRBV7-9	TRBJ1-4	CASRPGSQVANEKLFF
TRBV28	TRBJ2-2	CASSPLTGTSGRNTGELFF
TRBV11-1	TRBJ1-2	CASSLEVGTYGYTF
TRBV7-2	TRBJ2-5	CASSLDGGAGETQYF
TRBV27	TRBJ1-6	CASSSQEINSPLHF
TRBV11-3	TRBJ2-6	CASSKSAGANVLTF
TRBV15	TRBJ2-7	CATSRAGGEGGEQYF
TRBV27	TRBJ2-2	CASSRQGGVPNTGELFF
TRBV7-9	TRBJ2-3	CASSPPLLLQDTQYF
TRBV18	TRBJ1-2	CASSTGGTYGYTF
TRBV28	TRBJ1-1	CASSLGFINPEAFF
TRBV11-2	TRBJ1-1	CASSLGGQTTEAFF
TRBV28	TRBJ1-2	CASSSQAYGYTF
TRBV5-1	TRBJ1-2	CASSPEGQGTYGYTF
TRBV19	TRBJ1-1	CASSTGQGADTEAFF
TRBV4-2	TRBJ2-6	CASSTQGLLSGANVLTF
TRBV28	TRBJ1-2	CASRSPGQTVNYGYTF
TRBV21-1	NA	CASSKEGNRGWQLHF
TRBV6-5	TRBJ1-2	CASSPTGDYGYTF
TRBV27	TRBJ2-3	CASSWTGGGTDTQYF
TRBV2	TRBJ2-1	CASTPLRGDNEQFF
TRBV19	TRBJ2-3	CATRDRGPTDTQYF
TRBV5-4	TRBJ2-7	CASRDDLSSYEQYF
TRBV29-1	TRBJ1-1	CSGAGGGWHTEAFF
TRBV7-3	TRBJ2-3	CASSPRIGGSTDTQYF